The sequence of this T cell receptor (beta chain) was determined in a study of control samples from healthy donors and cancer patients. The table came from immunoSEQ multiplex PCR; TCRdb's copy has only in-frame clones and leaves some out. The sample includes approximately 49,000 clones, approximately 86% of them seen just once. The CDR3 is 13 residues long. Trimming left V 1 base short and J 11 bases short, with 17 bases between. Germline CDR1 is SQVTM and CDR2 is ANQGSEA. The V call is TRBV29-1, the J call TRBJ1-1, with D hard to call. The receptor comes from a woman aged 50 to 60 with lung cancer. The sequenced sample consisted of PBMCs. The CDR3 DNA reads TGCAGCGTTGAAGGAGGCACCCTCCTGAAGGCTTTCTTT. Protein product: CSVEGGTLLKAFF.